This T cell receptor beta chain is from a study of T cells after yellow fever vaccination (dated by TCRdb to the late 2010s). Looking at the study overall: The SMART-Seq v4 Ultra Low Input RNA kit was used to prepare libraries from fractions with low cell numbers. Bulk PBMC replicates and cell subsets were isolated from blood drawn at multiple timepoints before and after both primary and secondary immunization. To follow T-cell clones before and after primary and booster YFV17D yellow fever vaccination, bulk TCR alpha and beta repertoires were sequenced over time. Two healthy male donors made up the cohort, one aged 18 to 30 years and the other aged 30 to 40 years.

The full study reports these points: FACS-sorted repertoires could contain abundant contaminating clonotypes from the bulk population, so computational filtering was required. After the booster, most clones that had expanded after primary vaccination were detected again (around 96% of CD4 and 88% of CD8), suggesting broad maintenance of memory. The study included only a couple of donors, which limits how far the findings can be generalized. A small fraction of clonotypes showed up in both the CD4 and CD8 compartments, probably as a result of convergent recombination. Compared with the primary T-cell response, the secondary T-cell response was faster but weaker, reaching its peak on day 5 rather than on day 15.

V is cut by 2 bases and J by 8 bases, and the space between the germline ends is 6 bases. From a lookup of the germline V gene, CDR1 and CDR2 are SGHTA and FQGNSA. The CDR3 has 12 amino acids, counting the end cysteine and phenylalanine. CDR3 DNA only is kept here, 36 bases in frame from base 1. This specimen's treatment or condition label, interpreted: live attenuated yellow fever vaccine strain. A standard Ficoll-Paque protocol was used to isolate PBMCs from peripheral blood. Dynabeads CD4 and CD8 positive selection kits were used to isolate the CD4 and CD8 T-cell fractions. TriZol was used to extract RNA from bulk PBMCs, CD4 and CD8 fractions, and dextramer-positive and dextramer-negative fractions. This clonotype occurred a few times. No antigen is known for it. No base quality information exists; no much larger clone differs at one position. TCR cDNA was synthesized by 5'RACE template switching, through which a universal primer site and unique molecular identifiers were introduced. Priming for cDNA synthesis came from both the TCR alpha and TCR beta constant segments. Library amplification used two PCR steps, and the second PCR step added sample barcodes and sequencing adapters. Libraries were sequenced on Illumina HiSeq 2500 (2x100 bp) or NovaSeq (2x150 bp). On the authors' methods: Demultiplexing of reads and collapsing into UMI consensus sequences were performed with MIGEC, and V(D)J alignment was carried out with MiXCR. Using edgeR on replicate PBMC samples, clonotypes were called vaccine-responding if FDR was below 0.01 and the log2 fold change was above 5 up to day 15. Each bulk clonotype was labeled CD4 or CD8 based on which sequenced repertoire, CD4 or CD8, contained the clonotype at higher abundance. The public sequencing data were trimmed at Q25 with fastp and processed into clonotypes with MiXCR by TCRdb, which kept only in-frame beta chains. Rows with a matching CDR3 protein are joined into one entry that keeps the most common DNA and genes. The V and J calls shown here were made by TCRdb, not taken from the authors' results. In all, the sample holds 250,000 or so distinct CDR3 sequences, and more than 6.5% of those were seen once. The ten largest clonotypes hold approximately 0.99% of the sample.

The source is a young man who received the YFV17D yellow fever vaccine. The chain was built from TRBV7-2 and TRBJ1-4; the D gene is not confidently resolved. The material sequenced was CD4+ T cells sorted from PBMCs, taken on the day of the yellow fever booster vaccination. The sequenced DNA is TGTGCCAGCAGCTTATATGGGGAAAAACTGTTTTTT. Its translation reads: CASSLYGEKLFF. The CDR3 plus the reference TRBV7-2 and TRBJ1-4 genes for the other parts give the full variable domain: GAGVSQSPSNKVTEKGKDVELRCDPISGHTALYWYRQSLGQGLEFLIYFQGNSAPDKSGLPSDRFSAERTGGSVSTLTIQRTQQEDSAVYLCASSLYGEKLFFGSGTQLSVL.